This entry describes one TCR beta chain. The antigen remains unidentified. Germline assignment: CDR1 SGHRS and CDR2 YFSETQ. The CDR3 is 15 residues long. V was clipped by 0 bases and J by 8 bases, with 14 bases between them. This sample is part of a study of T cell repertoires in cytomegalovirus infection. Overall study: TCR beta signatures that were public indicated CMV infection and matching HLA type. Study-level points and caveats: Cumulative frequency (of public TCR beta family members) identified carriers of CMV plus the relevant HLA. Across the ex vivo response, the dominant clonotypes were HLA-C-restricted CMV-specific TCR beta clonotypes.

TCRdb reprocessed the reads with MiXCR, giving one entry per CDR3 protein. Of about 46,000 distinct CDR3 sequences detected, 20% appear once; the ten largest clones hold approximately 17%. The rearrangement links TRBV5-1 to TRBJ1-4, with D perhaps matching TRBD1 (5 bases). The sample comprised PBMCs, sequenced either directly or after in vitro stimulation (not recorded which). The source of this sequence is a human donor in good health (CMV status not recorded). Some clones in this sample may be carry-over from other donors' samples. CDR3 nucleotide sequence: TGCGCCAGCAGCTTGGTTCCAGGGCCCGAAGAAAAACTGTTTTTT. As protein: CASSLVPGPEEKLFF.